The clone carrying this T cell receptor beta chain showed up just a few times. In germline, CDR1 is MNHEY, CDR2 SVGEGT. The CDR3 is 15 amino acids. The J segment lost 3 bases and the V segment lost 5 bases, leaving 5 bases of the junction unmatched. This specimen comes from a study of blood T cell repertoires in COVID-19. Study-wide context: From T cells, B-cell-depleted T cells, or PBMCs came the material, which was cDNA or gDNA.

The protocol was immunoSEQ multiplex PCR, while the TCRdb copy is restricted to in-frame clones and leaves out a portion. The sample includes about 160,000 clones, over 70% of them seen just once. The clonotype originates from an older woman with acute or convalescent COVID-19. The sequencing input was peripheral blood. The rearrangement joins TRBV6-2 or TRBV6-3 to TRBJ1-1; 11 bases are a match to TRBD1. The CDR3 reads CASSGQGAGDTEAFF. DNA for the CDR3: TGTGCCAGCAGTGGACAGGGGGCTGGGGACACTGAAGCTTTCTTT.